Given below is one T cell receptor beta chain in context. The data originate from a study of blood T cell repertoires in COVID-19. Profiled with immunoSEQ multiplex PCR; TCRdb holds only in-frame clones, not every one. Of some 670,000 clones in the sample, about 90% were seen once. The CDR3 runs to 11 residues. With 2 bases removed from V and 10 bases from J, the gap between germline ends came to 8 bases. This clonotype was sampled from a woman aged 18-30 years with acute or convalescent COVID-19. The specimen sequenced was peripheral blood. This chain joins TRBV12-3 or TRBV12-4 and TRBJ1-1, with no clear D. The CDR3 loop reads CASSLMAGAFF. The CDR3, as DNA: TGTGCCAGCAGTTTAATGGCTGGAGCTTTCTTT.